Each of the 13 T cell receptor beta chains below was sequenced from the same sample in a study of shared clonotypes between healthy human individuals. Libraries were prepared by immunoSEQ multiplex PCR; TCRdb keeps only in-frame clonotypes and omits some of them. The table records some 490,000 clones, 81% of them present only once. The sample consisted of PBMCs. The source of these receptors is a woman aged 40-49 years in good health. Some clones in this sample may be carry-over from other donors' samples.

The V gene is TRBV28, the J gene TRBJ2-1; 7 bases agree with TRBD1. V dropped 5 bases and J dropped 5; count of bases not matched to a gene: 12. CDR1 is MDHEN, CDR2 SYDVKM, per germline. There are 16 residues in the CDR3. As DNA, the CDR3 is TGTGCCAGCAGTAGCTACAGGGGCGTCATGAACAATGAGCAGTTCTTC. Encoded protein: CASSSYRGVMNNEQFF.

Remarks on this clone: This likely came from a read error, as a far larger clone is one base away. The CDR3: CAGRYTGQGPDTQYF. Written as DNA, the CDR3 is TGCGCCGGCAGATACACCGGACAGGGCCCAGATACGCAGTATTTT. V and J are TRBV5-1 and TRBJ2-3; 8 positions match TRBD1. The CDR3 has 15 residues. The germline V gene has CDR1 SGHRS and CDR2 YFSETQ.

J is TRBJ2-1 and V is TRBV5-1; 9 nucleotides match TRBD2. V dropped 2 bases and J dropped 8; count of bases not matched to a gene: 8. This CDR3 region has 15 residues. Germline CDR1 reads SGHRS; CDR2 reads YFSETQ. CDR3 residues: CASSLAGTSFHEQFF. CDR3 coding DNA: TGCGCCAGCAGCTTAGCCGGGACTAGCTTTCATGAGCAGTTCTTC.

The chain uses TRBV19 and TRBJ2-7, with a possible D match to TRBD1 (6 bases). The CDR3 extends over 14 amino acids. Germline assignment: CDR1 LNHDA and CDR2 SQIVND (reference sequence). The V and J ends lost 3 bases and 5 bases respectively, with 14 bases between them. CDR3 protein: CASSIMRDNHEQYF. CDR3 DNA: TGTGCCAGTAGTATTATGAGGGACAACCACGAGCAGTACTTC.

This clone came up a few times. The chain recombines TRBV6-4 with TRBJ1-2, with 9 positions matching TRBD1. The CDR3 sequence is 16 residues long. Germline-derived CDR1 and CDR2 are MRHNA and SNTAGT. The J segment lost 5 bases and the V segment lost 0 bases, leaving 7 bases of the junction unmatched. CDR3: CASSDSWDREGYGYTF. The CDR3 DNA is TGTGCCAGCAGTGACTCTTGGGACAGGGAAGGGTATGGCTACACCTTC.

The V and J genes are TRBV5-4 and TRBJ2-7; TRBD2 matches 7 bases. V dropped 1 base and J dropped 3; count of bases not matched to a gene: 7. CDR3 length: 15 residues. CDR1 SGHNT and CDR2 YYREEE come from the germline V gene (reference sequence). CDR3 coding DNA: TGTGCCAGCAGCTTGCAGCCAGCGGGGTTCTACGAGCAGTACTTC. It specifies CASSLQPAGFYEQYF.

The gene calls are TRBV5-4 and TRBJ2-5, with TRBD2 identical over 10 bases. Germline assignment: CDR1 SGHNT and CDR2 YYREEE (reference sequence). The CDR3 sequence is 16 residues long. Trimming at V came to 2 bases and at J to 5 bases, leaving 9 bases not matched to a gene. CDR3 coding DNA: TGTGCCAGCAGCTTAGGGGGAGCGGGAGGGGATGAGACCCAGTACTTC. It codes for CASSLGGAGGDETQYF.

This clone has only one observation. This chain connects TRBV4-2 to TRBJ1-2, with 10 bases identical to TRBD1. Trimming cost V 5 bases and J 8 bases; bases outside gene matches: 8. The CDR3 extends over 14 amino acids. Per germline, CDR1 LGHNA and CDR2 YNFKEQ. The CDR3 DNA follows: TGTGCCAGCAGCACCCGACAGGGGGCGCGGGGCTACACCTTC. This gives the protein CASSTRQGARGYTF.

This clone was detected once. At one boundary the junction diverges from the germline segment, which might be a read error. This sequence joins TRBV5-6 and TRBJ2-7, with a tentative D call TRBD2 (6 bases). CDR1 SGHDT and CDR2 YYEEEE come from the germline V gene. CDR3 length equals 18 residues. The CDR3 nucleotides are TGTGCCAGCGGCCCACTACACCGACTAGAAGCGGTGGGTGACGAGCAGCACTTC. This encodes CASGPLHRLEAVGDEQHF.

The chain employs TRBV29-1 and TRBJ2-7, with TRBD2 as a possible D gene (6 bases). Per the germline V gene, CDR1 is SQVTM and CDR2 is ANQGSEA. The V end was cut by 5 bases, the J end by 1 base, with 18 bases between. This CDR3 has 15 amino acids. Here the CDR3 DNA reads TGCAGCGTTTTTGGGGGACTCCCCCCATCCTACGAGCAGTACTTC. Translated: CSVFGGLPPSYEQYF.

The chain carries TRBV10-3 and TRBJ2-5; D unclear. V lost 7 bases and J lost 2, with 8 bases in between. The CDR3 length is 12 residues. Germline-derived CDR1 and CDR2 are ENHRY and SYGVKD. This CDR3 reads CAINVQQETQYF. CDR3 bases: TGTGCCATCAATGTGCAGCAAGAGACCCAGTACTTC.

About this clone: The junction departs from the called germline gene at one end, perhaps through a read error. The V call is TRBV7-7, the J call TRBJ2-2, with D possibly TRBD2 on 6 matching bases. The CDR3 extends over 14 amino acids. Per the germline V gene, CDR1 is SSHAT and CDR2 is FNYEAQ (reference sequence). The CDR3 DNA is TGTGCCAGCAGCCTAGCGCGTAACACCGGGGAGCTGTTTTTT. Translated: CASSLARNTGELFF.

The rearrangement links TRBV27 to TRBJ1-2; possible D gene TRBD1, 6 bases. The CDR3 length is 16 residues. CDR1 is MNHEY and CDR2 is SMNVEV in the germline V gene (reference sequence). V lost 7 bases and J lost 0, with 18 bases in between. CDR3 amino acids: CASTSLGQPTNYGYTF. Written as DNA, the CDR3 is TGTGCCAGCACCAGTCTAGGACAGCCGACTAACTATGGCTACACCTTC.